Listed below are T cell receptor beta chains from one sample, sequenced in a study of Graves' ophthalmopathy and Graves' hyperthyroidism. TCRdb called the multiplex PCR reads again in MiXCR, with one record for every CDR3 protein. The table includes roughly 160,000 distinct CDR3 sequences, roughly two fifths detected once. The specimen was peripheral blood. The receptors originated from a woman aged 40-49 years with Graves' ophthalmopathy. The CDR3 runs from the conserved cysteine through the conserved F or W. Each record gives: CDR3 length, V gene, J gene, D gene, clone size, CDR3 DNA, CDR3 protein. A D gene is named only where the DNA matches it firmly. For some rows the clone size is stated as once, few or many, or as a class when expanded; others skip it.

>14|TRBV6-2/TRBV6-3|TRBJ1-2|NA|few
TGTGCCAGCAGTCGGACAGCGATAAACTATGGCTACACCTTC
CASSRTAINYGYTF
>12|TRBV20-1|TRBJ1-2|NA|many
TGCAGTGCAAGGACATCTAACTATGGCTACACCTTC
CSARTSNYGYTF
>15|TRBV6-1|TRBJ1-2|TRBD1|NA
TGTGCCAGCAGTGAAAACCCCAGGGGGCGAGGAGGCTACACCTTC
CASSENPRGRGGYTF
>15|TRBV11-2|TRBJ2-7|NA|NA
TGTGCCAGCAGCTTAGAAGTGGCCCCAGGCTACGAGCAGTACTTC
CASSLEVAPGYEQYF
>13|TRBV7-2|TRBJ1-1|NA|many
TGTGCCAGCAGCGTACAGTTGAACACTGAAGCTTTCTTT
CASSVQLNTEAFF
>14|TRBV7-6|TRBJ2-5|NA|many
TGTGCCAGCAGCTTAGAACCCGCAGCGGAGACCCAGTACTTC
CASSLEPAAETQYF
>14|TRBV6-5|TRBJ1-1|NA|many
TGTGCCAGCAGTTACAGGGCGGGGAACACTGAAGCTTTCTTT
CASSYRAGNTEAFF
>17|TRBV6-1|TRBJ1-2|NA|NA
TGTGCCAGCAGTGAAGGTACCCCGGACACACTGAACTATGGCTACACCTTC
CASSEGTPDTLNYGYTF
>12|TRBV12-3/TRBV12-4|TRBJ1-2|TRBD1|NA
TGTGCCAGCAGAGGACAGGCGGATGGCTACACCTTC
CASRGQADGYTF
>14|TRBV7-9|TRBJ2-2|NA|many
TGTGCCAGCAGCTTAGGAGTCCGCACCGGGGAGCTGTTTTTT
CASSLGVRTGELFF
>12|TRBV28|TRBJ1-5|NA|NA
TGTGCCAGCAGTTTACCACAGGTGATCCAGCATTTT
CASSLPQVIQHF
>15|TRBV20-1|TRBJ2-7|NA|NA
TGCAGTGCTAGACCAACGACAGAGGGAGACTACGAGCAGTACTTC
CSARPTTEGDYEQYF
>14|TRBV5-1|TRBJ2-7|NA|NA
TGCGCCAGCAGCTTGGTTGGGACGGACTACGAGCAGTACTTC
CASSLVGTDYEQYF
>14|TRBV20-1|TRBJ1-3|TRBD1|many
TGCAGTGCTAGATCTGGGACAGCAGCAAACACCATATATTTT
CSARSGTAANTIYF
>13|TRBV7-2|TRBJ2-7|NA|NA
TGTGCCAGCACCAAAAAGCAGGACTACGAGCAGTACTTC
CASTKKQDYEQYF
>15|TRBV20-1|TRBJ2-7|TRBD2|NA
TGCAGTGCCCCCGCGGGGTTGGCGGGAGGCTACGAGCAGTACTTC
CSAPAGLAGGYEQYF
>14|TRBV5-1|TRBJ2-5|NA|NA
TGCGCCAGCGGCCAGGAACACAGGGAGGAGACCCAGTACTTC
CASGQEHREETQYF
>14|TRBV6-1|TRBJ2-7|NA|NA
TGTGCCAGCAGAAGGACTACAGGCGCCTACGAGCAGTACTTC
CASRRTTGAYEQYF
>16|TRBV6-5|TRBJ2-7|TRBD1|many
TGTGCCAGCAGCCCGGACCGGGACAGGGGGTCCTACGAGCAGTACTTC
CASSPDRDRGSYEQYF
>13|TRBV30|TRBJ1-1|NA|NA
TGTGCCTGGAGTATCCTGACAGGAAGGGCAGCTTTCTTT
CAWSILTGRAAFF
>17|TRBV13|TRBJ2-7|NA|many
TGTGCCAGCAGCTTCTCACCCGTGTCCGCCAGAGCCTACGAGCAGTACTTC
CASSFSPVSARAYEQYF
>13|TRBV28|TRBJ1-1|NA|NA
TGTGCCAGCAGTTTGTTACGTCCCACTGAAGCTTTCTTT
CASSLLRPTEAFF
>17|TRBV29-1|TRBJ2-7|TRBD2|many
TGCAGCGTCCGCGGGACTAGCGGTTTCTCCGGCGAATACGAGCAGTACTTC
CSVRGTSGFSGEYEQYF
>16|TRBV2|TRBJ2-5|NA|many
TGTGCCAGCAGTGAAGAGGACAGCGCCGGGCTGGAGACCCAGTACTTC
CASSEEDSAGLETQYF
>13|TRBV7-6|TRBJ1-1|NA|NA
TGTGCCAGCAGCTTGTTACAGAACACTGAAGCTTTCTTT
CASSLLQNTEAFF